Listed below are T cell receptor beta chains from one sample, sequenced in a study of T cells after yellow fever vaccination. A single record per CDR3 protein comes from TCRdb applying MiXCR to the 5' RACE reads. The repertoire holds hundreds of thousands of distinct CDR3 sequences, with about a fifth as singletons. The source was PBMCs, collected 15 days after the yellow fever booster vaccination. The source is a man aged 25-45 years who received the YFV17D yellow fever vaccine. The CDR3 runs from the conserved cysteine through the conserved F or W. Each record gives: J gene, V gene, clone size, D gene, CDR3 protein, CDR3 DNA. A D gene is named only where the DNA matches it firmly. Not all rows give a size; the values are once, few, many and, for expanded clones, a class.

TRBJ2-1	TRBV10-1	few	-	CASSESNKMQEQFF	TGCGCCAGCAGTGAGTCGAATAAGATGCAGGAGCAGTTCTTC
TRBJ2-1	TRBV27	few	-	CASRRDFSVTYNEQFF	TGTGCCAGCAGAAGGGACTTCTCTGTAACCTACAATGAGCAGTTCTTC
TRBJ2-3	TRBV5-4	-	-	CASSLYESTDTQYF	TGTGCCAGCAGCTTGTATGAAAGCACAGATACGCAGTATTTT
TRBJ2-3	TRBV7-9	few	TRBD1	CASSPIDREQYF	TGTGCCAGCAGCCCAATTGACAGGGAGCAGTATTTT
TRBJ2-1	TRBV2	-	TRBD2	CASRGLAGGFYNEQFF	TGTGCCAGCAGGGGACTAGCGGGAGGATTCTACAATGAGCAGTTCTTC
TRBJ2-4	TRBV27	few	-	CASSSYLVSVKNIQYF	TGTGCCAGCAGTTCGTACCTCGTTTCGGTGAAAAACATTCAGTACTTC
TRBJ2-7	TRBV4-3	few	-	CASSQAKGGYEQYF	TGCGCCAGCAGCCAAGCCAAAGGGGGGTACGAGCAGTACTTC
TRBJ2-7	TRBV5-1	many	-	CASSLAPTGAFYEQYF	TGCGCCAGCAGCTTGGCCCCGACCGGGGCCTTCTACGAGCAGTACTTC
TRBJ2-3	TRBV28	few	-	CASSFDYASRVDTQYF	TGTGCCAGCAGTTTCGACTACGCCTCTCGTGTGGATACGCAGTATTTT
TRBJ2-1	TRBV7-9	few	-	CASSLVYDEQFF	TGTGCCAGCAGCTTAGTATACGATGAGCAGTTCTTC
TRBJ2-4	TRBV3-1	few	-	CASSQGLLGIQYF	TGTGCCAGCAGCCAAGGACTCCTAGGCATTCAGTACTTC
TRBJ2-7	TRBV29-1	few	TRBD1	CSADRGYEQYF	TGCAGCGCGGACAGGGGATACGAGCAGTACTTC
TRBJ2-3	TRBV7-2	-	-	CASSPRIWGGNTQYF	TGTGCCAGCAGCCCCCGGATTTGGGGCGGAAATACGCAGTATTTT
TRBJ1-1	TRBV20-1	-	-	CSARNTVNTEAFF	TGCAGTGCTAGAAACACCGTGAACACTGAAGCTTTCTTT
TRBJ1-2	TRBV6-2/TRBV6-3	few	TRBD1	CASSYIDRGRVTF	TGTGCCAGCAGTTACATCGACAGGGGGCGAGTCACCTTC
TRBJ2-6	TRBV18	few	-	CASSPGYPGANVLTF	TGTGCCAGCTCACCGGGTTACCCTGGGGCCAACGTCCTGACTTTC
TRBJ2-3	TRBV6-1	-	TRBD1	CASSHGGQGTDTQYF	TGTGCCAGCAGCCACGGGGGACAGGGAACAGATACGCAGTATTTT
TRBJ1-1	TRBV4-3	-	-	CASSQEGAGTEAFF	TGCGCCAGCAGCCAAGAGGGGGCTGGGACTGAAGCTTTCTTT
TRBJ2-5	TRBV7-3	many	TRBD1	CASSLTGDSQETQYF	TGTGCCAGCAGCTTAACCGGGGACAGCCAAGAGACCCAGTACTTC
TRBJ2-2	TRBV9	-	-	CASSVNPGPTGELFF	TGTGCCAGCAGCGTAAATCCGGGCCCAACCGGGGAGCTGTTTTTT
TRBJ2-7	TRBV20-1	-	TRBD1	CSASWTGAEQYF	TGCAGTGCTAGTTGGACAGGGGCCGAGCAGTACTTC
TRBJ2-3	TRBV20-1	-	TRBD2	CSAGTSVSDTQYF	TGCAGTGCCGGGACTAGCGTCTCAGATACGCAGTATTTT
TRBJ2-3	TRBV7-9	-	-	CASSSPSGGSTDTQYF	TGTGCCAGCAGCTCCCCATCGGGCGGGAGCACAGATACGCAGTATTTT
TRBJ1-1	TRBV9	few	-	CASSPSLRTGLQNTEAFF	TGTGCCAGCAGTCCAAGCCTCAGAACGGGACTCCAGAACACTGAAGCTTTCTTT
TRBJ1-2	TRBV7-2	-	-	CASSSYNTENYGYTF	TGTGCCAGCAGCTCCTACAACACAGAGAACTATGGCTACACCTTC
TRBJ2-3	TRBV7-2	-	TRBD2	CASSLAREWSTDTQYF	TGTGCCAGCAGCTTAGCGCGGGAGTGGAGCACAGATACGCAGTATTTT
TRBJ1-1	TRBV27	-	-	CASSSVGTEAFF	TGTGCCAGCAGTTCTGTGGGCACTGAAGCTTTCTTT
TRBJ2-5	TRBV4-3	few	-	CASSQDPKRVETQYF	TGCGCCAGCAGCCAAGATCCCAAAAGGGTGGAGACCCAGTACTTC
TRBJ2-4	TRBV5-6	-	-	CASSLDISPKNIQYF	TGTGCCAGCAGCTTGGACATATCGCCCAAAAACATTCAGTACTTC
TRBJ2-1	TRBV20-1	-	-	CSAQGGVSYNEQFF	TGCAGTGCCCAGGGGGGGGTCTCCTACAATGAGCAGTTCTTC
TRBJ2-7	TRBV27	few	-	CASSLSNSDSFSYEQYF	TGTGCCAGCAGTTTATCGAACTCGGACAGCTTCTCCTACGAGCAGTACTTC
TRBJ2-3	TRBV3-1	few	TRBD1	CASSQSTGQGFRTDTQYF	TGTGCCAGCAGCCAATCTACGGGACAGGGGTTTCGAACAGATACGCAGTATTTT
TRBJ2-6	TRBV25-1	-	-	CASSEWAGSGGANVLTF	TGTGCCAGCAGTGAATGGGCAGGGTCGGGTGGGGCCAACGTCCTGACTTTC
TRBJ2-7	TRBV28	few	TRBD1	CASSFGRGRNEQYF	TGTGCCAGCAGTTTCGGCAGGGGGCGGAACGAGCAGTACTTC
TRBJ1-1	TRBV18	few	TRBD1	CASSLRTGANTEAFF	TGTGCCAGCTCACTTAGGACAGGGGCCAACACTGAAGCTTTCTTT
TRBJ2-3	TRBV5-4	few	TRBD1	CASSGGTGARTDTQYF	TGTGCCAGCAGCGGGGGGACAGGGGCCCGCACAGATACGCAGTATTTT
TRBJ2-7	TRBV12-5	-	TRBD1	CASGMDRAYEQYF	TGTGCTAGTGGTATGGACAGGGCCTACGAGCAGTACTTC
TRBJ1-1	TRBV2	few	-	CASSVAGGNTEAFF	TGTGCCAGCAGTGTGGCAGGAGGCAACACTGAAGCTTTCTTT
TRBJ2-1	TRBV7-2	many	TRBD2	CASSLLAGVYNEQFF	TGTGCCAGCAGCTTGCTAGCGGGAGTATACAATGAGCAGTTCTTC
TRBJ2-4	TRBV5-1	-	TRBD2	CASSSGLAVDIQYF	TGCGCCAGCAGCTCCGGACTAGCTGTAGACATTCAGTACTTC
TRBJ2-1	TRBV20-1	-	-	CSPQGASYNEQFF	TGCAGCCCACAGGGAGCGTCCTACAATGAGCAGTTCTTC
TRBJ2-3	TRBV6-1	many	-	CASSESSVWVGDTQYF	TGTGCCAGCAGTGAAAGTTCGGTGTGGGTTGGAGATACGCAGTATTTT
TRBJ1-1	TRBV20-1	-	-	CSAIYAEAFF	TGCAGTGCTATCTACGCTGAAGCTTTCTTT
TRBJ2-3	TRBV6-2/TRBV6-3	-	TRBD1	CASIMAGQVSYTQYF	TGTGCCAGCATCATGGCGGGACAGGTATCTTATACGCAGTATTTT
TRBJ1-4	TRBV20-1	-	-	CSALDGRREKLFF	TGCAGTGCTTTGGACGGACGAAGGGAAAAACTGTTTTTT
TRBJ2-1	TRBV9	-	-	CASSVTVGVGNEQFF	TGTGCCAGCAGCGTAACAGTTGGGGTAGGCAATGAGCAGTTCTTC
TRBJ2-2	TRBV12-3/TRBV12-4	few	-	CASSLGGPTVGELFF	TGTGCCAGCAGTTTAGGAGGGCCTACGGTCGGGGAGCTGTTTTTT
TRBJ2-2	TRBV19	once	-	CASSVGTRRTGELFF	TGTGCCAGTAGTGTCGGGACACGTCGCACCGGGGAGCTGTTTTTT
TRBJ2-5	TRBV7-9	-	-	CASSPRAITGETQYF	TGTGCCAGCAGCCCTCGCGCGATAACGGGGGAGACCCAGTACTTC
TRBJ2-3	TRBV14	-	-	CASSQDQLADTQYF	TGTGCCAGCAGCCAAGATCAGCTTGCAGATACGCAGTATTTT
TRBJ1-5	TRBV20-1	-	-	CSARVSGDNQPQHF	TGCAGTGCTAGAGTCAGCGGGGACAATCAGCCCCAGCATTTT